This T cell receptor beta chain came from a study of T cell responses to AZD1222 COVID-19 vaccine. General study findings and limits: Spike as a whole was targeted by vaccine-associated CD4 TCRs, dominant at 160-218 and 743-854. A mostly white British donor set with more females was recruited, and clonal diversity was possibly underestimated. Spike-specific TCR breadth and depth grew following two AZD1222 doses.

Method: immunoSEQ multiplex PCR; TCRdb's copy keeps in-frame clones and lacks some. The sample lists approximately 130,000 clones; roughly 92% were seen once. On this clone itself: The antigen remains undetermined.

V was trimmed by 0 bases and J by 2 bases, leaving 7 bases between them. CDR1 is SNHLY and CDR2 is FYNNEI in the germline V gene. The CDR3 extends over 14 amino acids. This receptor was identified in an adult who received the AZD1222 COVID-19 vaccine. The chain combines TRBV2 with TRBJ1-1, with D unclear. The specimen comprised peripheral blood, sampled 28 days after the second AZD1222 dose. In nucleotides, the CDR3 is TGTGCCAGCAGTGAAGCGCGGAGAAACACTGAAGCTTTCTTT. Protein product: CASSEARRNTEAFF.